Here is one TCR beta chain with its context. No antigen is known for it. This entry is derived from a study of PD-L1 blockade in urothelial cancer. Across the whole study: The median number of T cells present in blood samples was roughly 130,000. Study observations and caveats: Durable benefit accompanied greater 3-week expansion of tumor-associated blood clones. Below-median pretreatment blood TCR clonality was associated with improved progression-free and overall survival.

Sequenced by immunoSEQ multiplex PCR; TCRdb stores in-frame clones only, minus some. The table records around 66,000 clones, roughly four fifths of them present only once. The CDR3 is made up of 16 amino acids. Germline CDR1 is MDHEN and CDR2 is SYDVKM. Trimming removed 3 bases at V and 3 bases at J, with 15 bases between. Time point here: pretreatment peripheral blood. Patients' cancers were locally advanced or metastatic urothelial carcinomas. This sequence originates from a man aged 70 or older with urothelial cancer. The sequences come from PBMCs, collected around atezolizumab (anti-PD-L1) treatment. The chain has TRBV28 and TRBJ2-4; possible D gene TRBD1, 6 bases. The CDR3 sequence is CASSLSAGVLKNIQYF. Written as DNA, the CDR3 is TGTGCCAGCAGTTTGTCGGCAGGGGTACTCAAAAACATTCAGTACTTC.